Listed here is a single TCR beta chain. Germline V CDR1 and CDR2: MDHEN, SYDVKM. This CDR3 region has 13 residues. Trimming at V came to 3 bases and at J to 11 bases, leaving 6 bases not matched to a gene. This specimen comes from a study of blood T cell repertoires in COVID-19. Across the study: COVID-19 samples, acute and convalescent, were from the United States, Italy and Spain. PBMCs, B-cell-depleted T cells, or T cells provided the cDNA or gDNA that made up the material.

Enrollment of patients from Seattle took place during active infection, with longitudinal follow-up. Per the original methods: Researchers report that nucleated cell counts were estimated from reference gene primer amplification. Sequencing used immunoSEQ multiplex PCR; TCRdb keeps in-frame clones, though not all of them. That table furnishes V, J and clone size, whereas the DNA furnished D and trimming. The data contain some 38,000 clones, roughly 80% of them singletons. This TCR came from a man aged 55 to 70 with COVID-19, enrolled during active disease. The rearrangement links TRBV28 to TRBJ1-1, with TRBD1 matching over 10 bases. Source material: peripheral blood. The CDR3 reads CASSLGTGAWAFF. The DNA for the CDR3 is TGTGCCAGCAGTTTGGGGACAGGGGCCTGGGCTTTCTTT.